This TCR beta chain emerged from a study of blood T cell repertoires in COVID-19. Study at large: Acute and convalescent COVID-19 specimens originated in the United States, Italy and Spain. In each case, the material was cDNA or gDNA derived from T cells, B-cell-depleted T cells, or PBMCs.

Participants came from about 24 US areas, aged roughly 18 to 90 years. Participants' own reports of clinical history determined their cohort assignment. The method was immunoSEQ multiplex PCR; TCRdb's version includes in-frame clones alone and lacks a portion of them. The table has about 260,000 clones, 88% seen once. After removal of 0 bases from V and 8 bases from J, the junction contained 7 bases not matched to a gene. Germline values: CDR1 MNHEY, CDR2 SVGAGI. This CDR3 contains 15 residues. V usage is TRBV6-5 and J usage is TRBJ1-2, with 9 bases identical to TRBD1. The sequenced material came from PBMCs or T cells enriched from blood (not recorded which). This TCR was recovered from a woman in her thirties or forties with acute COVID-19. This chain's CDR3 is CASSYSAGTGFGYTF. In DNA, the CDR3 is TGTGCCAGCAGTTACTCCGCAGGGACAGGGTTCGGCTACACCTTC.